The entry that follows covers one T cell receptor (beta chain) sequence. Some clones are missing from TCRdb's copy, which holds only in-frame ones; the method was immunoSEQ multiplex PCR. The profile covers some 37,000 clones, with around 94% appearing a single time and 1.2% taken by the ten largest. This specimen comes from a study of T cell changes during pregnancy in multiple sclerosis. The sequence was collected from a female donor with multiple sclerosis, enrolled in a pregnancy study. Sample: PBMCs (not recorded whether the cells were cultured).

The CDR3 DNA reads as TGCGCCAGCAGCCAATACGGGACAGACAGTAGAAAACTGTTTTTT. This codes for CASSQYGTDSRKLFF. The V gene is TRBV4-1, the J gene TRBJ1-4; 7 bases are a match to TRBD1. Germline-derived CDR1 and CDR2 are MGHRA and YSYEKL. V trimming: 2 bases; J trimming: 10 bases; junction bases outside the gene matches: 10. The CDR3 is 15 residues long.